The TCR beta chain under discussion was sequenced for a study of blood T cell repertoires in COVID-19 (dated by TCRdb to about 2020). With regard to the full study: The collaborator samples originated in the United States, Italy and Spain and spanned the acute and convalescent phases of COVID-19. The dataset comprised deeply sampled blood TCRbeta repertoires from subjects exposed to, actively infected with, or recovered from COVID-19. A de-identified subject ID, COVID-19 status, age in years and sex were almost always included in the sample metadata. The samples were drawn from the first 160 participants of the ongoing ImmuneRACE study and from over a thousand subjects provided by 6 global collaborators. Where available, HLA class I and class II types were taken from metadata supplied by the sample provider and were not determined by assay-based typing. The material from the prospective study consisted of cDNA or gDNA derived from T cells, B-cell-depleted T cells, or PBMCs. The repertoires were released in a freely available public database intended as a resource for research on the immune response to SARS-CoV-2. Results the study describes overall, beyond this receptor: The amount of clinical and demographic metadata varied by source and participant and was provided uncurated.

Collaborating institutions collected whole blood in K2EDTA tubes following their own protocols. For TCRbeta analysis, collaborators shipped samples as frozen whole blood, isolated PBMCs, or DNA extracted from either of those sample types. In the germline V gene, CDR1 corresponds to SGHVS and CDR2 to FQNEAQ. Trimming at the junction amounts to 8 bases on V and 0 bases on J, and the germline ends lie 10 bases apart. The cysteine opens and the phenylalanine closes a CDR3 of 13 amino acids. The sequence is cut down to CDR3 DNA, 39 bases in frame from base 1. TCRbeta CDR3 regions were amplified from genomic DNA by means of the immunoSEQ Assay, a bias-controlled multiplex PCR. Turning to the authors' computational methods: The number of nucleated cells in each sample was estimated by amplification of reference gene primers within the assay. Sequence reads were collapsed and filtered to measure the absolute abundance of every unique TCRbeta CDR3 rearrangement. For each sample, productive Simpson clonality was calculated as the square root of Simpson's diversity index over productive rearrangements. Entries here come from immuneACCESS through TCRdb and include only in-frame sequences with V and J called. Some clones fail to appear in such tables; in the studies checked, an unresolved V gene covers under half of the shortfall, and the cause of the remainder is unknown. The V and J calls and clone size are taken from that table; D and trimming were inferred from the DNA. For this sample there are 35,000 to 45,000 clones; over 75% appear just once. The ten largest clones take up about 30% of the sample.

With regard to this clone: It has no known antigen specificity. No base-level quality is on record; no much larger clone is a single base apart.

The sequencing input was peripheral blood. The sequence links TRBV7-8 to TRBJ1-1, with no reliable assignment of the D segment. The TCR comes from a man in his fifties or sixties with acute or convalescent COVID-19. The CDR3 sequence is CASRTGVNTEAFF. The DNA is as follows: TGTGCCAGCCGCACCGGGGTGAACACTGAAGCTTTCTTT.